These 28 T cell receptor beta chains share one sample of origin, sequenced in a study of response to subunit inactivated influenza vaccine. MiXCR was run by TCRdb on the RT-PCR reads, yielding one entry per CDR3 protein. The top ten hold under 15% of the sample, which has a few hundred thousand distinct CDR3 sequences, less than 7.5% seen once. The input for sequencing was PBMCs from blood, taken less than 30 months after vaccination. The receptors derive from a man in his fifties or sixties who received an inactivated influenza vaccine.

This rearrangement joins TRBV20-1 to TRBJ2-7; TRBD2 aligns across 9 bases. The CDR3 runs to 17 residues. The junction had 13 bases not matched to a gene; V was cut back by 0 bases and J by 4 bases. Germline V CDR1 and CDR2: DFQATT, SNEGSKA (reference sequence). The CDR3 DNA reads TGCAGTGCTAGAGATCTTACGGGGACTAGCTGGATTTACGAGCAGTACTTC. As protein: CSARDLTGTSWIYEQYF.

Ten or more counts support this clonotype. V is TRBV7-9 and J is TRBJ1-2; a weak D match, TRBD1 (5 bases). CDR1 is SEHNR and CDR2 is FQNEAQ in the germline V gene (reference sequence). V was pared by 5 bases and J by 4 bases, with 11 bases between. The CDR3 totals 13 residues. The CDR3 spells CASSEGSLYGYTF. The CDR3 region has the DNA TGTGCCAGCAGCGAGGGGAGCCTCTATGGCTACACCTTC.

This clonotype was counted ten times or more. V usage is TRBV3-1 and J usage is TRBJ2-3; D uncertain. Germline V gene lookup returns CDR1 LGHDT and CDR2 YNNKEL (reference sequence). There are 20 residues in the CDR3. Trimming took 0 bases from V and 8 from J, leaving 30 bases between them. CDR3: CASSQDFAGRVPDFRGTQYF. The CDR3 DNA reads TGTGCCAGCAGCCAAGATTTCGCAGGTAGAGTCCCAGACTTCAGAGGTACGCAGTATTTT.

This clonotype occurred a few times. The rearrangement uses TRBV12-3 or TRBV12-4 and TRBJ2-7; tentative D call: TRBD2 (7 bases). The CDR3 loop spans 13 amino acids. V was pared by 4 bases and J by 2 bases, with 9 bases between. CDR3 bases: TGTGCCAGCAGTTGGGGGGGGCCCTACGAGCAGTACTTC. This encodes CASSWGGPYEQYF.

This clonotype was observed a few times. The CDR3: CASSSRGTVTQETQYF. The CDR3 nucleotides are TGTGCCAGCAGCTCCCGGGGGACAGTTACACAAGAGACCCAGTACTTC. V and J are TRBV7-9 and TRBJ2-5; D is possibly TRBD1 (7 bases). Germline V lookup: CDR1 SEHNR, CDR2 FQNEAQ (reference sequence). V was cut by 4 bases and J by 2 bases, with 17 bases left in between. This CDR3 spans 16 amino acids.

V gene TRBV27 combines with J gene TRBJ2-4, with D unresolved. The CDR3 is 16 amino acids. With 5 bases removed from V and 1 base from J, the gap between germline ends came to 15 bases. The germline V gene encodes CDR1 MNHEY and CDR2 SMNVEV (reference sequence). Written as DNA, the CDR3 is TGTGCCAGCAGTCATAAAGTTACGGACGCCAAAAACATTCAGTACTTC. It yields the protein CASSHKVTDAKNIQYF.

This clonotype was counted many times. The genes are TRBV5-1 and TRBJ2-1, with 7 bases matching TRBD2. The CDR3 extends over 16 amino acids. V dropped 0 bases and J dropped 4; count of bases not matched to a gene: 7. Germline V gene data show CDR1 as SGHRS and CDR2 as YFSETQ. In DNA form, the CDR3 reads TGCGCCAGCAGCTTGGGGCCTAGCGGAACTTACAATGAGCAGTTCTTC. It specifies CASSLGPSGTYNEQFF. Complete variable domain (other parts from reference TRBV5-1 and TRBJ2-1): KAGVTQTPRYLIKTRGQQVTLSCSPISGHRSVSWYQQTPGQGLQFLFEYFSETQRNKGNFPGRFSGRQFSNSRSEMNVSTLELGDSALYLCASSLGPSGTYNEQFFGPGTRLTVL.

In this sample, this clonotype turned up many times. An end of the junction differs from the germline gene, which may be a read error. V and J are TRBV20-1 and TRBJ2-1; D call uncertain. The length of the CDR3 is 10 residues. Germline values: CDR1 DFQATT, CDR2 SNEGSKA (reference sequence). CDR3 coding DNA: TGCAGTGCTAGAACCAGGACCTCTTCCTTC. Residues: CSARTRTSSF.

The table lists this clonotype with many counts. The V gene is TRBV28, the J gene TRBJ1-1; perhaps TRBD1 as D (6 bases). The germline gives CDR1 MDHEN, CDR2 SYDVKM. V was cut by 2 bases and J by 3 bases, with 13 bases left in between. The CDR3 is 15 amino acids. The CDR3 is CASSLGTGWDTEAFF. In DNA form, the CDR3 reads TGTGCCAGCAGTTTAGGTACAGGGTGGGACACTGAAGCTTTCTTT.

This clonotype was found many times. The rearrangement joins TRBV5-1 to TRBJ2-1; TRBD2 matches at 11 bases. Per the germline V gene, CDR1 is SGHRS and CDR2 is YFSETQ. The CDR3 is 17 residues long. V shed 4 bases and J 3 bases; nucleotides not matched to a gene: 9. CDR3 amino acids: CASSLNELAGGYNEQFF. The CDR3 DNA is TGCGCCAGCAGCCTTAACGAGCTAGCGGGGGGCTACAATGAGCAGTTCTTC.

This clonotype has ten or more counts. CDR3 nucleotides: TGCGCCAGCAGCCAAGACTGGGGGAATGGAAACACCATATATTTT. As protein: CASSQDWGNGNTIYF. The V gene is TRBV4-3, the J gene TRBJ1-3, with D perhaps matching TRBD1 (5 bases). Germline CDR1 reads LGHNA; CDR2 reads YSLEER. Trimming pared 0 bases from V and 3 bases from J, leaving 9 bases between. This CDR3 comprises 15 residues.

This clonotype was counted many times. V and J are TRBV12-3 or TRBV12-4 and TRBJ2-3; D possibly corresponds to TRBD1 (6 bases). The CDR3 spans 14 residues. The germline V and J ends were trimmed by 3 bases and 3 bases, with 10 bases remaining between them. For the CDR3, the DNA is TGTGCCAGCAGTTTTGGGGGCCCAACAGATACGCAGTATTTT. It translates to CASSFGGPTDTQYF.

J is TRBJ1-1 and V is TRBV7-2; a weak D match, TRBD1 (5 bases). With 5 bases removed from V and 4 bases from J, the gap between germline ends came to 17 bases. CDR1 and CDR2 from the germline V gene are SGHTA and FQGNSA. The CDR3 consists of 15 residues. CDR3 nucleotides: TGTGCCAGCAGCCCGAGACAATTGAGGGGCACTGAAGCTTTCTTT. Amino acid sequence: CASSPRQLRGTEAFF.

CDR3 amino acids: CASSQVEGASTIYF. In DNA, the CDR3 is TGCGCCAGCAGCCAAGTGGAGGGAGCAAGTACCATATATTTT. The gene calls are TRBV4-3 and TRBJ1-3; D is unresolved. The length of the CDR3 is 14 residues. With 1 base removed from V and 10 bases from J, the gap between germline ends came to 14 bases. From germline, CDR1 is LGHNA and CDR2 YSLEER.

This chain uses TRBV3-1 with TRBJ2-2; possibly TRBD1 or TRBD2 for D (5 bases each). Germline values: CDR1 LGHDT, CDR2 YNNKEL (reference sequence). The CDR3 is made up of 16 amino acids. The germline V and J ends were trimmed by 3 bases and 3 bases, with 14 bases remaining between them. CDR3 in amino acids: CASSHRWGWDTGELFF. The CDR3 nucleotides read TGTGCCAGCAGCCACCGTTGGGGGTGGGACACCGGGGAGCTGTTTTTT.

Note on this clonotype: A read error may explain this, as a much larger clone is one base away. The chain employs TRBV29-1 and TRBJ2-2; D not resolved. V dropped 6 bases and J dropped 7 bases, with 21 bases sitting between them. There are 15 residues in the CDR3. Looked up from germline, CDR1 is SQVTM and CDR2 is ANQGSEA. The CDR3 coding sequence is TGCAGCGTCTACTTTCCCCACATGGTGAGCGGGGAGCTGTTTTTT. This encodes CSVYFPHMVSGELFF.

This clonotype was recorded a few times. V and J are TRBV20-1 and TRBJ2-1; D may be TRBD2 (6 bases). The CDR3 runs 13 residues. V was cut by 5 bases and J by 9 bases, with 17 bases left in between. CDR1 and CDR2 (germline): DFQATT, SNEGSKA (reference sequence). The CDR3 nucleotides are TGCAGTGCTCTATACCAGACTAGGGGTGAGCAGTTCTTC. Protein: CSALYQTRGEQFF.

In this sample, this clonotype turned up a few times. The rearrangement joins TRBV10-3 to TRBJ1-2; D is unclear. V was shortened by 5 bases and J by 5 bases, with 15 bases between the two germline ends. This CDR3 is 14 amino acids long. Germline V CDR1 and CDR2: ENHRY, SYGVKD. The CDR3 region is CAISSPGRGYGYTF. For the CDR3, the DNA is TGTGCCATCAGTTCGCCGGGTCGGGGATATGGCTACACCTTC.

V is TRBV12-3 or TRBV12-4 and J is TRBJ1-6; D remains ambiguous. This CDR3 contains 15 residues. The V end was cut by 1 base, the J end by 9 bases, with 13 bases between. The CDR3 coding sequence is TGTGCCAGCAGTTTAGTGAGCGGAGTCCTTTCACCCCTCCACTTT. Amino acid sequence: CASSLVSGVLSPLHF.

This clonotype was found many times. The chain links TRBV11-3 to TRBJ2-2, with TRBD1 as a possible D gene (6 bases). The germline gives CDR1 SGHNT, CDR2 YENEEA. V was clipped by 4 bases and J by 8 bases, with 11 bases between them. This CDR3 region has 13 residues. The CDR3 sequence is CASSSFTGGELFF. DNA of the CDR3: TGTGCCAGCAGCTCCTTTACAGGGGGGGAGCTGTTTTTT.

This clonotype was counted between two and nine times. This chain links TRBV28 with TRBJ1-2; TRBD1 aligns across 8 bases. The CDR3 is 14 amino acids. The V gene end was trimmed by 3 bases and the J gene end by 8 bases; junction bases not matched to a gene: 8. Germline loops: CDR1 MDHEN, CDR2 SYDVKM. The CDR3 nucleotides read TGTGCCAGCAGTTTCCTGGACAGGGTAAAGGGCTACACCTTC. This sequence encodes CASSFLDRVKGYTF.

Ten or more counts support this clonotype. The rearrangement uses TRBV10-3 and TRBJ2-1, with a weak D call TRBD1 (6 bases). V dropped 10 bases and J dropped 4 bases, with 14 bases sitting between them. In germline, CDR1 is ENHRY, CDR2 SYGVKD. The CDR3 covers 13 residues. This chain's CDR3 is CATGQTSYNEQFF. CDR3 nucleotides: TGTGCCACAGGACAGACCAGTTACAATGAGCAGTTCTTC.

This clonotype has only a few counts. The V call is TRBV7-3, the J call TRBJ2-2; D is perhaps TRBD1 (5 bases). CDR3 length equals 15 residues. V was trimmed by 5 bases and J by 0 bases, leaving 10 bases between them. Germline assignment: CDR1 SGHTA and CDR2 FQGTGA. The CDR3 protein is CASSAAGSNTGELFF. The CDR3 DNA reads as TGTGCCAGCAGCGCGGCAGGGTCGAACACCGGGGAGCTGTTTTTT.

A few counts support this clonotype. CDR3 loop: CASSEYGTEQYF. DNA of the CDR3: TGTGCCAGCAGCGAGTACGGGACCGAGCAGTACTTC. This chain connects TRBV12-3 or TRBV12-4 to TRBJ2-7; the D gene could be TRBD1 or TRBD2 (5 bases each). The CDR3 runs to 12 residues. The V end was cut by 6 bases, the J end by 6 bases, with 12 bases between.

This clonotype was observed many times. CDR3 in amino acids: CSARDRGLEKANEQFF. CDR3 coding DNA: TGCAGTGCTAGAGATCGGGGACTAGAAAAAGCGAATGAGCAGTTCTTC. This chain uses TRBV20-1 with TRBJ2-1; 8 bases are a match to TRBD2. Germline-derived CDR1 and CDR2 are DFQATT and SNEGSKA (reference sequence). This CDR3 region has 16 residues. The junction had 11 bases not matched to a gene; V was cut back by 0 bases and J by 7 bases.

J is TRBJ2-1 and V is TRBV3-1, with 8 bases fitting TRBD1. CDR3 length: 14 amino acids. The J segment lost 8 bases and the V segment lost 4 bases, leaving 7 bases of the junction unmatched. Germline V gene lookup returns CDR1 LGHDT and CDR2 YNNKEL (reference sequence). CDR3 amino acids: CASSPDRGSHEQFF. CDR3 DNA: TGTGCCAGCAGCCCCGACAGGGGATCGCATGAGCAGTTCTTC.

This clonotype appeared a few times. V is TRBV12-3 or TRBV12-4 and J is TRBJ2-2; 10 nucleotides agree with TRBD1. This CDR3 has 15 amino acids. Unmatched junction bases numbered 5, after V lost 7 bases and J lost 3 bases. The CDR3 DNA reads as TGTGCCAGCACCCGGACAGGGGGAGACACCGGGGAGCTGTTTTTT. Protein sequence: CASTRTGGDTGELFF.

This clonotype was seen only a few times. The chain couples TRBV5-1 to TRBJ2-7, with 12 bases that match TRBD2. CDR1 and CDR2 (germline): SGHRS, YFSETQ. The CDR3 has 17 residues. The V segment lost 0 bases and the J segment 0 bases; nucleotides outside the gene matches: 4. CDR3 in DNA: TGCGCCAGCAGCTTGGTCCCGGGACTAGCGGGCTCCTACGAGCAGTACTTC. It translates to CASSLVPGLAGSYEQYF.